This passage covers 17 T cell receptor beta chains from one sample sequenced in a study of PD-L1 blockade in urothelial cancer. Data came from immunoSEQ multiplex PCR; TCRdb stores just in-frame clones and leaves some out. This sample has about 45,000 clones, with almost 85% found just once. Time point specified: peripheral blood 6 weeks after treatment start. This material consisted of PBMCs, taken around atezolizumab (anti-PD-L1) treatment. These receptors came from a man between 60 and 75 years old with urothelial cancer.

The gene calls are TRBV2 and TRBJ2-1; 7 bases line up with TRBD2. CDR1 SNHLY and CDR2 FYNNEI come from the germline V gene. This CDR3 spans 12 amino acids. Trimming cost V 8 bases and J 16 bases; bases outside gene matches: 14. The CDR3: CASAAGTTYSFF. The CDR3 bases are TGTGCCAGCGCCGCCGGGACTACCTATAGTTTCTTC.

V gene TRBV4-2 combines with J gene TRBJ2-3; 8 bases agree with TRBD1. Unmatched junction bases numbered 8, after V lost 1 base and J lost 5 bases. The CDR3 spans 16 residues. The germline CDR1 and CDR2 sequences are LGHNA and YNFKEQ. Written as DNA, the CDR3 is TGTGCCAGCAGCCAAGTTGGGACAGGAGGAGGAGATACGCAGTATTTT. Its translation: CASSQVGTGGGDTQYF.

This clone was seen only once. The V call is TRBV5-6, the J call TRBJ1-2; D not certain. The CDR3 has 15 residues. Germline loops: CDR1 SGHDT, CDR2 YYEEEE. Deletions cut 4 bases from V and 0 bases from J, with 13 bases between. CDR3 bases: TGTGCCAGCAGCCAGAACCGGGTTACTAACTATGGCTACACCTTC. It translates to CASSQNRVTNYGYTF.

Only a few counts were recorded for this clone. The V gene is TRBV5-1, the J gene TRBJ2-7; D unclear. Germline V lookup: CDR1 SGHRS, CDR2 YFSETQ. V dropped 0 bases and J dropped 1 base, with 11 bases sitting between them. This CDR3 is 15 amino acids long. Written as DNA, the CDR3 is TGCGCCAGCAGCTTGGTACCAGGTCCGTCCTACGAGCAGTACTTC. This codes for CASSLVPGPSYEQYF. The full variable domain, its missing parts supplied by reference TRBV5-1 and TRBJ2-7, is KAGVTQTPRYLIKTRGQQVTLSCSPISGHRSVSWYQQTPGQGLQFLFEYFSETQRNKGNFPGRFSGRQFSNSRSEMNVSTLELGDSALYLCASSLVPGPSYEQYFGPGTRLTVT.

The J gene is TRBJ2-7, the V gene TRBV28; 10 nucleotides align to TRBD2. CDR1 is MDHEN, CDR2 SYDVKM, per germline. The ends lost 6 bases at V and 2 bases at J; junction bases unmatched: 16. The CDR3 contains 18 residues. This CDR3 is CASSLILAGQRDTYEQYF. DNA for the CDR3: TGTGCCAGCAGCTTAATACTAGCGGGACAACGGGACACCTACGAGCAGTACTTC.

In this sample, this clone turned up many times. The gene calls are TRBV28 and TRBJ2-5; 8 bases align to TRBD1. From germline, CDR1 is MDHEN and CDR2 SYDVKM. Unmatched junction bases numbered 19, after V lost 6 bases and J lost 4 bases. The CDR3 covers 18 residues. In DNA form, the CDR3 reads TGTGCCAGCAGCCTCCCAGACAGGGGTTATGGTGGGCGAGAGACCCAGTACTTC. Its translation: CASSLPDRGYGGRETQYF.

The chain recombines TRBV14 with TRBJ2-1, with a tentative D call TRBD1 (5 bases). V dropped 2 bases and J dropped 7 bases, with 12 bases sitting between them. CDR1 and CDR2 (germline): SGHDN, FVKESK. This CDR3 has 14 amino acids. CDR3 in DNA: TGTGCCAGCAGCCAACTCCAGGGATGGAATGAGCAGTTCTTC. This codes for CASSQLQGWNEQFF.

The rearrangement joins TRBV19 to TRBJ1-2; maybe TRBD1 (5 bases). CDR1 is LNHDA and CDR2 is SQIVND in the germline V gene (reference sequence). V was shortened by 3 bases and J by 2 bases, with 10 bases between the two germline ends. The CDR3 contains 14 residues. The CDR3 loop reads CASSIGGRNYGYTF. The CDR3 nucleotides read TGTGCCAGTAGTATCGGGGGAAGGAACTATGGCTACACCTTC.

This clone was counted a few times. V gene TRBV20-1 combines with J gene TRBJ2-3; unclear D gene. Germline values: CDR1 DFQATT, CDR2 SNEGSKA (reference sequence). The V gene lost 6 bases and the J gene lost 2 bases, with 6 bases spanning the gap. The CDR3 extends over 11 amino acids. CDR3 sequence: CSADSTDTQYF. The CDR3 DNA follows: TGCAGTGCCGACTCCACAGATACGCAGTATTTT.

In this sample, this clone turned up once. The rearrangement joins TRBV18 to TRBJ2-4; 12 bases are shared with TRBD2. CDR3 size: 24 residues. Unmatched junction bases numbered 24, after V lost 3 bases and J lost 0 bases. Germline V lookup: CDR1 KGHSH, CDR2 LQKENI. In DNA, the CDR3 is TGTGCCAGCTCACCTACTCCGGGACTAGCGGGCGTCCGAGAGAATGCCTTAGCCAAAAACATTCAGTACTTC. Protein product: CASSPTPGLAGVRENALAKNIQYF.

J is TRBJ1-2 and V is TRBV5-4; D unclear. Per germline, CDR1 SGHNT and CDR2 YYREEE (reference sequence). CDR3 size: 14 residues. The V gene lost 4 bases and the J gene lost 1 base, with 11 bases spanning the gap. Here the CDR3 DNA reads TGTGCCAGCAGCCAGGACTTCGGTAACTATGGCTACACCTTC. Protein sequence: CASSQDFGNYGYTF.

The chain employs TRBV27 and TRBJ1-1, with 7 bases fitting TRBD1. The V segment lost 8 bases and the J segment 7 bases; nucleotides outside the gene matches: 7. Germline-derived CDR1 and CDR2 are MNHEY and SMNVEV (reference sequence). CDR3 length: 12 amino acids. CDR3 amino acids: CASQEQGIEAFF. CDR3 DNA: TGTGCCAGCCAGGAACAGGGGATTGAAGCTTTCTTT.

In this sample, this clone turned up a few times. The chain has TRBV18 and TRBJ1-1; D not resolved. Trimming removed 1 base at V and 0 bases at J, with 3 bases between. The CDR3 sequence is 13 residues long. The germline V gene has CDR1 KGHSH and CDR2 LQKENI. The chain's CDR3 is CASSPLMNTEAFF. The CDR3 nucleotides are TGTGCCAGCTCACCACTCATGAACACTGAAGCTTTCTTT.

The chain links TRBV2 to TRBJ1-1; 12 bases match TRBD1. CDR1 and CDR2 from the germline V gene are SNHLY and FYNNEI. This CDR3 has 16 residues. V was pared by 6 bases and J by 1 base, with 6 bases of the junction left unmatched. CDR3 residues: CASRAGTGGPNTEAFF. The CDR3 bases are TGTGCCAGCAGGGCCGGGACAGGGGGCCCGAACACTGAAGCTTTCTTT.

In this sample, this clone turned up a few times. The CDR3: CASSGRGATGGNKNTEAFF. In DNA form, the CDR3 reads TGTGCCAGCAGTGGACGGGGGGCGACGGGTGGAAATAAGAACACTGAAGCTTTCTTT. This chain links TRBV27 with TRBJ1-1, with a weak D call TRBD1 (6 bases). CDR3 length: 19 residues. Germline CDR1 reads MNHEY; CDR2 reads SMNVEV (reference sequence). The V end was cut by 5 bases, the J end by 1 base, with 26 bases between.

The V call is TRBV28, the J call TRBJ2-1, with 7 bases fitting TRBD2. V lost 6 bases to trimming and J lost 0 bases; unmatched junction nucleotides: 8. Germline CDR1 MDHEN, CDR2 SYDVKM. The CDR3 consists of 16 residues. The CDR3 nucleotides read TGTGCCAGCAGAACCTCCGGGGGGAGCTCCTACAATGAGCAGTTCTTC. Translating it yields CASRTSGGSSYNEQFF.

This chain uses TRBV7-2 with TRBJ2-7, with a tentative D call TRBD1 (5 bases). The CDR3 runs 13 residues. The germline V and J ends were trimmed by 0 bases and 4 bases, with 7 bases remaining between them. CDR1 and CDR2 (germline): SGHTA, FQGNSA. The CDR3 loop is CASSLAGHYEQYF. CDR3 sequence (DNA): TGTGCCAGCAGCTTAGCGGGGCATTACGAGCAGTACTTC. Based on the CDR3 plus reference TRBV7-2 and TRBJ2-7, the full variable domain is GAGVSQSPSNKVTEKGKDVELRCDPISGHTALYWYRQSLGQGLEFLIYFQGNSAPDKSGLPSDRFSAERTGGSVSTLTIQRTQQEDSAVYLCASSLAGHYEQYFGPGTRLTVT.